This TCR beta chain is from a study of brain T cells in children with intractable seizures. Findings of the study overall: Pre- and post-surgery blood differed in depth, so pre-surgery absences may be undersampling. Only CDR3 sequence similarity suggested viral specificity, without known HCMV serostatus.

A word on this clone: Its antigen is not known.

Germline assignment: CDR1 MNHEY and CDR2 SVGEGT. Trimming took off 1 base at V and 4 bases at J, with 13 bases between the two ends. The CDR3 runs 15 residues. Only in-frame clones appear in the TCRdb table, and some are missing; sequencing was by immunoSEQ multiplex PCR. In the table there are hundreds of thousands of clones, 93% of which are singletons. Time point specified: blood from clinic visit 5 months post-surgery; TSC patient then seizure free. Only cases whose brain tissue showed the highest T cell transcript signatures were sequenced. Pre-surgery treatment included at least one anti-epileptic drug.

The chain links TRBV6-2 or TRBV6-3 to TRBJ2-5, with D perhaps matching TRBD1 (6 bases). The sequence was collected from a boy under three years old with tuberous sclerosis and intractable seizures. Sequences were derived from peripheral blood, sampled roughly 5 months after surgery. The CDR3 nucleotides are TGTGCCAGCAGTTACTTTGGGCAGGGGCCAGAGACCCAGTACTTC. Protein product: CASSYFGQGPETQYF.